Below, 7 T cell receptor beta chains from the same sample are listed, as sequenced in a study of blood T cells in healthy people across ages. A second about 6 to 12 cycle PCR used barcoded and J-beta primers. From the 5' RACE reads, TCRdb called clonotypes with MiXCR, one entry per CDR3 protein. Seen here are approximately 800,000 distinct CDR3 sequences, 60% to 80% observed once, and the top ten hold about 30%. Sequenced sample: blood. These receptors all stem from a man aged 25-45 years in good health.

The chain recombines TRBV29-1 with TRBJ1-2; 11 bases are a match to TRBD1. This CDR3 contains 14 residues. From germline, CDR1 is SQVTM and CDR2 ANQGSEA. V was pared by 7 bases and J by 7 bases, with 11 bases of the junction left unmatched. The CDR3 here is CSDRRDRGESGYTF. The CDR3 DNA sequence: TGCAGCGACCGCCGGGACAGGGGGGAATCTGGCTACACCTTC.

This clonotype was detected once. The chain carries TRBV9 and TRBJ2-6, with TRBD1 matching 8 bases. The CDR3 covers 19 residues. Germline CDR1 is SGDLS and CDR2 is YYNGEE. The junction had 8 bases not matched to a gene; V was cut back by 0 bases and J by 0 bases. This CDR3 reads CASSVGSGGDFSGANVLTF. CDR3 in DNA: TGTGCCAGCAGCGTAGGGTCAGGGGGCGATTTCTCTGGGGCCAACGTCCTGACTTTC.

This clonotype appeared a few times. The CDR3 DNA reads as TGTGCCATCAGTGAGCAGACAGGGGACAATCAGCCCCAGCATTTT. Amino acids: CAISEQTGDNQPQHF. The chain joins TRBV10-3 to TRBJ1-5, with 8 bases identical to TRBD1. The CDR3 runs 15 residues. V lost 2 bases, J lost 3 bases, and 3 bases stayed unmatched. Germline CDR1 reads ENHRY; CDR2 reads SYGVKD.

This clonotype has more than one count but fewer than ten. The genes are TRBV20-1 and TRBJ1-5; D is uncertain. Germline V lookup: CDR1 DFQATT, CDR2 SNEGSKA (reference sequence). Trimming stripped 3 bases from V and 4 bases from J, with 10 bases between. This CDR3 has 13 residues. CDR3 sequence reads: CSASSSLNQPQHF. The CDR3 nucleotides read TGCAGTGCTAGTAGTAGTCTGAATCAGCCCCAGCATTTT.

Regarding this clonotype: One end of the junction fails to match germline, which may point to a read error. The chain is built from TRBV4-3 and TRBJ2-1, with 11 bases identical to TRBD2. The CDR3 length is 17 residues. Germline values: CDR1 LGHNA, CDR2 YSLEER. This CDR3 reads CASSQFTGTSGDKEQFF. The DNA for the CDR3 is TGCGCCAGCAGCCAATTTACCGGGACTAGCGGAGACAAGGAGCAGTTCTTC.

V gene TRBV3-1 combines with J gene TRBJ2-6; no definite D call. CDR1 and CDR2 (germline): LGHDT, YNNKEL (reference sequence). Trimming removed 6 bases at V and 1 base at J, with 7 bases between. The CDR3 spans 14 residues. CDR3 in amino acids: CASRPTSGANVLTF. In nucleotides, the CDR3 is TGTGCCAGCAGACCCACATCTGGGGCCAACGTCCTGACTTTC.

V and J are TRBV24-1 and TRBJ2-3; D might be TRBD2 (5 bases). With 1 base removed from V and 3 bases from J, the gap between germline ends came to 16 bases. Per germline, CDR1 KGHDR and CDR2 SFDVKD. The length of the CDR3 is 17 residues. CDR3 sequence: CATSDFSGVGSTDTQYF. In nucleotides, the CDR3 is TGTGCCACCAGTGATTTCAGCGGTGTAGGTAGTACAGATACGCAGTATTTT.